A single sample is the source of the 8 T cell receptor beta chains below, sequenced in a study of persistence of HIV-infected CD4 T cells. An overlapping HIV-1 Gag peptide pool stimulated these cells at roughly 1 ug/peptide/mL. CD40L-negative CD69-negative CD45RO-high memory CD4+ T cells were sorted as populations depleted of antigen-responding cells. The immunoSEQ assay was version 4, run in survey mode. Generated by immunoSEQ multiplex PCR, the TCRdb table keeps only in-frame clones and is missing some. The data show some 39,000 clones, more than 75% seen once. The antigens for these receptors are not known. Material: cultured CD4+ T cells from PBMCs, obtained from a patient who received antiretroviral therapy. The receptor source for this set is an adult with HIV. The donor label of this sample is uncertain.

V usage is TRBV6-5 and J usage is TRBJ2-3; 7 bases are a match to TRBD1. J lost 2 bases, V lost 5 bases, and 4 bases had no gene match. This CDR3 comprises 14 residues. CDR1 is MNHEY and CDR2 is SVGAGI in the germline V gene. The CDR3 bases are TGTGCCAGCAGTACGACAGGGTTCACAGATACGCAGTATTTT. Its protein product is CASSTTGFTDTQYF.

The rearrangement uses TRBV5-4 and TRBJ2-3; 7 bases are a match to TRBD2. Germline lookup yields CDR1 SGHNT and CDR2 YYREEE (reference sequence). V lost 0 bases to trimming and J lost 0 bases; unmatched junction nucleotides: 4. The CDR3 runs 16 residues. DNA of the CDR3: TGTGCCAGCAGCTTGGAGGTACTAGCGAGCACAGATACGCAGTATTTT. As protein: CASSLEVLASTDTQYF.

This chain uses TRBV5-1 with TRBJ2-2, with D uncertain. Per the germline V gene, CDR1 is SGHRS and CDR2 is YFSETQ. The CDR3 length is 14 residues. With 0 bases removed from V and 3 bases from J, the gap between germline ends came to 6 bases. CDR3: CASSLDGHTGELFF. The DNA for the CDR3 is TGCGCCAGCAGCTTGGACGGTCACACCGGGGAGCTGTTTTTT.

This sequence joins TRBV3-1 (or the pseudogene TRBV3-2) and TRBJ1-2; 7 bases align to TRBD1. This CDR3 region has 15 residues. Germline-derived CDR1 and CDR2 are LGHDT and YNNKEL (reference sequence). V dropped 5 bases and J dropped 8; count of bases not matched to a gene: 14. The CDR3 loop is CASSKNRGGWTGYTF. The CDR3 nucleotides are TGTGCCAGCAGCAAAAACAGGGGTGGATGGACGGGCTACACCTTC.

This chain connects TRBV5-1 to TRBJ2-1; 11 bases are a match to TRBD2. V dropped 3 bases and J dropped 5; count of bases not matched to a gene: 4. The length of the CDR3 is 15 residues. Germline-derived CDR1 and CDR2 are SGHRS and YFSETQ. The CDR3 loop reads CASSSGTSGNNEQFF. The CDR3, as DNA: TGCGCCAGCAGCTCCGGGACTAGCGGCAACAATGAGCAGTTCTTC. Supplemented by reference TRBV5-1 and TRBJ2-1, the full variable domain reads KAGVTQTPRYLIKTRGQQVTLSCSPISGHRSVSWYQQTPGQGLQFLFEYFSETQRNKGNFPGRFSGRQFSNSRSEMNVSTLELGDSALYLCASSSGTSGNNEQFFGPGTRLTVL.

The chain joins TRBV12-3 or TRBV12-4 to TRBJ1-1, with D possibly matching TRBD1 (6 bases). There are 11 residues in the CDR3. The V gene lost 5 bases and the J gene lost 11 bases, with 12 bases spanning the gap. Written as DNA, the CDR3 is TGTGCCAGCAGTCGTCCGGGGGGCGCTTTCTTT. This codes for CASSRPGGAFF.

The rearrangement joins TRBV6-5 to TRBJ2-7, with 7 bases lining up with TRBD2. The germline gives CDR1 MNHEY, CDR2 SVGAGI. Losses at the gene ends were 8 bases for V and 5 bases for J; bases not matched to a gene: 3. The CDR3 consists of 11 residues. This chain's CDR3 is CASGRGNEQYV. As DNA, the CDR3 is TGTGCCAGCGGGAGGGGCAACGAGCAGTACGTC.

This rearrangement joins TRBV19 to TRBJ2-6, with 8 bases fitting TRBD1. The CDR3 spans 16 residues. The germline V gene encodes CDR1 LNHDA and CDR2 SQIVND (reference sequence). V shed 7 bases and J 0 bases; nucleotides not matched to a gene: 5. The CDR3 reads CASIQGAHSGANVLTF. In nucleotides, the CDR3 is TGTGCCAGTATTCAGGGGGCCCACTCTGGGGCCAACGTCCTGACTTTC.